One and the same sample provided the 15 T cell receptor beta chains below, sequenced in a study of neoadjuvant anti-PD-1 for oral cavity cancer. Assay used: immunoSEQ multiplex PCR; TCRdb lists only in-frame clones, some missing. Here the sample spans about 6,800 clones, around 74% being singletons. The sequenced sample was PBMCs, obtained before nivolumab (anti-PD-1) treatment. Every receptor here comes from a person between 40 and 85 years old with oral cavity squamous cell carcinoma.

V gene TRBV2 combines with J gene TRBJ2-3; 11 bases align to TRBD1. This CDR3 comprises 15 residues. Germline CDR1 is SNHLY and CDR2 is FYNNEI. V trimming: 5 bases; J trimming: 5 bases; junction bases outside the gene matches: 6. This CDR3 reads CASSRTGGGQDTQYF. The CDR3 nucleotides are TGTGCCAGCAGTAGGACAGGGGGCGGACAAGATACGCAGTATTTT.

The V gene is TRBV5-4, the J gene TRBJ2-7; 15 nucleotides agree with TRBD2. J gave up 2 bases and V 4 bases, and 7 bases lay outside the gene matches. CDR1 is SGHNT, CDR2 YYREEE, per germline (reference sequence). The CDR3 length is 17 residues. This CDR3 is CASSPGLAGGLTYEQYF. CDR3 coding DNA: TGTGCCAGCAGCCCGGGACTAGCGGGGGGCCTTACCTACGAGCAGTACTTC.

The CDR3 sequence is CASSTSGTQNTEAFF. The CDR3, as DNA: TGTGCCAGCAGCACATCTGGGACACAGAACACTGAAGCTTTCTTT. The chain couples TRBV7-2 to TRBJ1-1; tentative D call: TRBD1 (6 bases). The V end lost 5 bases, the J end lost 1 base, and 14 bases lay between the germline ends. The CDR3 extends over 15 amino acids. Per germline, CDR1 SGHTA and CDR2 FQGNSA.

As for this clone: One junction end does not reproduce the germline sequence, and a read error may be involved. The V gene is TRBV28, the J gene TRBJ1-2; the D is unclear. Germline V gives CDR1 MDHEN, CDR2 SYDVKM. The CDR3 is made up of 12 amino acids. The CDR3 DNA follows: TGTACCAGCAGGCCCGCTAGCTATGGCTACACCTTC. Translation gives CTSRPASYGYTF.

This sequence joins TRBV5-4 and TRBJ2-3; D is possibly TRBD1 (6 bases). The ends were cut back, 4 bases at V and 2 bases at J, with 14 bases in the middle. Germline V gene data show CDR1 as SGHNT and CDR2 as YYREEE (reference sequence). CDR3 length: 15 residues. Here the CDR3 DNA reads TGTGCCAGCAGCCAACCGACAGGAGCCACAGATACGCAGTATTTT. It yields the protein CASSQPTGATDTQYF.

V is TRBV2 and J is TRBJ2-7; unclear D gene. V was clipped by 1 base and J by 4 bases, with 11 bases between them. The CDR3 sequence is 14 residues long. From germline, CDR1 is SNHLY and CDR2 FYNNEI. Here the CDR3 DNA reads TGTGCCAGCAGTGAAGTGGAATACGGGTACGAGCAGTACTTC. Amino acids: CASSEVEYGYEQYF.

The rearrangement joins TRBV6-1 to TRBJ1-2; D remains unclear. The CDR3 consists of 15 residues. In germline, CDR1 is MNHNS, CDR2 SASEGT. The V and J ends lost 2 bases and 0 bases respectively, with 10 bases between them. CDR3 nucleotide sequence: TGTGCCAGCAGTGAATCGTGGGCAGCTAACTATGGCTACACCTTC. Its translation: CASSESWAANYGYTF.

The chain joins TRBV28 to TRBJ1-6; TRBD1 aligns across 11 bases. Germline V gene lookup returns CDR1 MDHEN and CDR2 SYDVKM. The V segment lost 4 bases and the J segment 10 bases; nucleotides outside the gene matches: 9. This CDR3 has 16 amino acids. CDR3 in DNA: TGTGCCAGCAGTTCTTGGACAGGGGGCATTGGGTCACCCCTCCACTTT. Protein sequence: CASSSWTGGIGSPLHF.

This chain uses TRBV6-6 with TRBJ1-5, with D maybe TRBD1 (6 bases). Trimming removed 7 bases from V and 2 bases from J, with 18 bases in between. This CDR3 contains 16 residues. Germline CDR1 is MNHNY and CDR2 is SVGAGI (reference sequence). The CDR3, as DNA: TGTGCCAGCACCTCGACGGGCGGGGGCGGCAATCAGCCCCAGCATTTT. Protein sequence: CASTSTGGGGNQPQHF.

The genes are TRBV29-1 and TRBJ2-7; D perhaps matches TRBD1 (6 bases). V dropped 0 bases and J dropped 3 bases, with 9 bases sitting between them. Per germline, CDR1 SQVTM and CDR2 ANQGSEA. CDR3 length: 13 amino acids. The CDR3 nucleotides read TGCAGCGTTGAAGACATGGACAGCTACGAGCAGTACTTC. It yields the protein CSVEDMDSYEQYF.

J is TRBJ2-7 and V is TRBV27; D possibly corresponds to TRBD1 (5 bases). Germline V lookup: CDR1 MNHEY, CDR2 SMNVEV (reference sequence). V was clipped by 3 bases and J by 0 bases, with 12 bases between them. This CDR3 is built from 15 residues. The CDR3 loop reads CASSLRQFNSYEQYF. In nucleotides, the CDR3 is TGTGCCAGCAGTTTGAGACAGTTTAACTCCTACGAGCAGTACTTC.

The V and J genes are TRBV19 and TRBJ1-5; weak D call: TRBD1 (6 bases). CDR3 length: 13 amino acids. Deletions cut 5 bases from V and 9 bases from J, with 14 bases between. Germline lookup yields CDR1 LNHDA and CDR2 SQIVND (reference sequence). The CDR3 DNA follows: TGTGCCAGTAGTTCACAGGGATTGCTGCCCCAGCATTTT. It is translated as CASSSQGLLPQHF.

The chain links TRBV9 to TRBJ2-1; 12 positions match TRBD1. V gave up 0 bases and J gave up 7 bases; unmatched junction bases: 8. Germline V gene lookup returns CDR1 SGDLS and CDR2 YYNGEE. The CDR3 is 17 residues long. CDR3 loop: CASSVGSGTGGWNEQFF. The CDR3 DNA sequence: TGTGCCAGCAGCGTAGGATCAGGGACAGGGGGCTGGAATGAGCAGTTCTTC.

This clone was seen only once. The rearrangement links TRBV5-1 to TRBJ2-1, with a tentative D call TRBD1 (6 bases). The V gene lost 0 bases and the J gene lost 3 bases, with 13 bases spanning the gap. CDR1 and CDR2 (germline): SGHRS, YFSETQ. This CDR3 is 16 amino acids long. The CDR3 sequence: CASSLVGQGFYNEQFF. CDR3 DNA: TGCGCCAGCAGCTTGGTAGGGCAGGGGTTCTACAATGAGCAGTTCTTC. The entire variable domain, with the rest obtained from reference TRBV5-1 and TRBJ2-1, is as follows: KAGVTQTPRYLIKTRGQQVTLSCSPISGHRSVSWYQQTPGQGLQFLFEYFSETQRNKGNFPGRFSGRQFSNSRSEMNVSTLELGDSALYLCASSLVGQGFYNEQFFGPGTRLTVL.

This clone was seen more than once but under ten times. The CDR3 DNA follows: TGTGCCAGCAGCCCTAACAGGGGGCATGATTACGAGCAGTACTTC. This translates into CASSPNRGHDYEQYF. The chain couples TRBV7-9 to TRBJ2-7, with 9 bases lining up with TRBD1. V was pared by 5 bases and J by 4 bases, with 9 bases of the junction left unmatched. The germline CDR1 and CDR2 sequences are SEHNR and FQNEAQ (reference sequence). CDR3 length equals 15 residues.